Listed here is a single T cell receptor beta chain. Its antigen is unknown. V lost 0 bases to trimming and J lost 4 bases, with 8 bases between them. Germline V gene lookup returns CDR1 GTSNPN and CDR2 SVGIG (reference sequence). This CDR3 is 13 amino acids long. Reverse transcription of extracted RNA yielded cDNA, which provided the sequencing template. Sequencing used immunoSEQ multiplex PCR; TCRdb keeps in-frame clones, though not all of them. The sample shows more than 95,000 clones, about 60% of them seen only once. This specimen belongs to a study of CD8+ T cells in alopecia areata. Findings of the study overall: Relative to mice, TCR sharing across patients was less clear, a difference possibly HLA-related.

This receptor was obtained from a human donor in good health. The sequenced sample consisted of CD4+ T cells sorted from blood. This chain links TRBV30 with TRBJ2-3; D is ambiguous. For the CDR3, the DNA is TGTGCCTGGAGTGTACGGCTCCCAGATACGCAGTATTTT. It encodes CAWSVRLPDTQYF.